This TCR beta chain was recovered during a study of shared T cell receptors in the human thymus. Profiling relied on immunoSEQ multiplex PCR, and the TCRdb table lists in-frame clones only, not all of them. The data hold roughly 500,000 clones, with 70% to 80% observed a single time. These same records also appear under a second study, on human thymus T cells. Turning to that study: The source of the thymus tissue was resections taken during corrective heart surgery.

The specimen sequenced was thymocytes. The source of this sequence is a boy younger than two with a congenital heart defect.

CDR3 bases: TGCGCCAGCAGCCAAGATGGGGTAGCGGGAGGTGGTGCGGGTGAGCAGTTCTTC. This gives the protein CASSQDGVAGGGAGEQFF. The chain combines TRBV4-1 with TRBJ2-1, with 10 bases matching TRBD2. J was trimmed by 9 bases and V by 0 bases; bases with no gene match: 14. This CDR3 has 18 amino acids. From germline, CDR1 is MGHRA and CDR2 YSYEKL.